This section outlines one TCR beta chain sequence together with its context. In the study's own analysis: Reference gene primer amplification yielded estimated nucleated cell counts. Produced via immunoSEQ multiplex PCR; TCRdb's table is partial and in-frame only. V and J calls and clone size are as listed in that table; D and trimming were resolved from the DNA. The sample yields a few hundred thousand clones, approximately 90% seen once. The data stem from a study of blood T cell repertoires in COVID-19. V dropped 2 bases and J dropped 9; count of bases not matched to a gene: 18. There are 17 residues in the CDR3. Germline V CDR1 and CDR2: LNHDA, SQIVND (reference sequence).

The chain employs TRBV19 and TRBJ2-7; TRBD1 matches 8 bases. This TCR was sampled from a man younger than 45 who had recovered from COVID-19. Sequences were obtained from peripheral blood. The CDR3 sequence is CASSISGSGRGHRVQYF. As DNA, the CDR3 is TGTGCCAGTAGTATATCGGGGTCGGGCAGGGGGCATCGGGTGCAGTACTTC.